The source of this T cell receptor (beta chain) is a study of radiation and T cells in renal cell carcinoma. The time point was: blood 2 weeks post-SBRT. Regarding treatment: 15 Gy SBRT to primary tumor, nephrectomy 4 weeks later. Germline values: CDR1 SQVTM, CDR2 ANQGSEA. The ends were cut back, 3 bases at V and 0 bases at J, with 10 bases in the middle. The CDR3 has 14 residues. In its sample, this clone was seen a few times. Repertoires were generated with immunoSEQ multiplex PCR, while TCRdb's copy carries only in-frame clones and drops some. Of roughly 78,000 clones detected, roughly 80% appear once; the ten largest clones hold 5.8%.

The source was blood, collected from a patient whose treatment included radiotherapy and nephrectomy. J is TRBJ2-3 and V is TRBV29-1; no clear D. The TCR was taken from a man aged 55 to 69 with renal cell carcinoma. Here the CDR3 reads CSVDGLTSTDTQYF. In DNA, the CDR3 is TGCAGCGTTGATGGTCTGACAAGCACAGATACGCAGTATTTT.